This T cell receptor (beta chain) was obtained from a study of OX40 agonist ivuxolimab in advanced cancers. The study's findings and limits: Relative to CD4+, CD8+ T cells held more expanded clones on average.

The count of this clone is one. Its antigen remains unknown. Some clones are missing from TCRdb's copy, which holds only in-frame ones; the method was immunoSEQ multiplex PCR. The repertoire includes fewer than 90,000 clones, around 94% of them detected once, and around 2.8% sits in the top ten. Sequenced material: CD4+ or CD8+ T cells sorted from blood, taken in a trial of the OX40 agonist ivuxolimab. The TCR was taken from an adult with an advanced solid tumor such as melanoma, head and neck, liver or kidney cancer.

Here the CDR3 DNA reads TGTGCCAGCAGCTTATTTGAGGCAGATACGCAGTATTTT. This translates into CASSLFEADTQYF. The rearrangement uses TRBV7-9 and TRBJ2-3, with unresolved D. The ends were cut back, 2 bases at V and 4 bases at J, with 7 bases in the middle. Per the germline V gene, CDR1 is SEHNR and CDR2 is FQNEAQ (reference sequence). This CDR3 is built from 13 residues.